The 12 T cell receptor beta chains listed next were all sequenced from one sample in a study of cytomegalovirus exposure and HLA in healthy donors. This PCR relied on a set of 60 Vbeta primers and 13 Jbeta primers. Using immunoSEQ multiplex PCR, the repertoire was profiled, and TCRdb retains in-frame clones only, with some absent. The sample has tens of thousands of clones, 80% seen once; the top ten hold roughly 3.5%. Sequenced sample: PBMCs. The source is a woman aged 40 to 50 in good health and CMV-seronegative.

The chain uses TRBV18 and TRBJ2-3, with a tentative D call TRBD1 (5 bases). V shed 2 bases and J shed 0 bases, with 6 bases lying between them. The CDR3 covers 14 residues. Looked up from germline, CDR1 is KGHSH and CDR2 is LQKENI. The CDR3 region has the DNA TGTGCCAGCTCACCAGCAGGGAGCACAGATACGCAGTATTTT. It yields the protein CASSPAGSTDTQYF.

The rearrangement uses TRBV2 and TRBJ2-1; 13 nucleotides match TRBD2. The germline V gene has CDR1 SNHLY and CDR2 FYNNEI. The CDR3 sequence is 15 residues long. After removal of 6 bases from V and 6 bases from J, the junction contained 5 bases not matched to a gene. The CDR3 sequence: CASRPGLAGSNEQFF. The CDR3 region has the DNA TGTGCCAGCAGGCCGGGACTAGCGGGAAGCAATGAGCAGTTCTTC.

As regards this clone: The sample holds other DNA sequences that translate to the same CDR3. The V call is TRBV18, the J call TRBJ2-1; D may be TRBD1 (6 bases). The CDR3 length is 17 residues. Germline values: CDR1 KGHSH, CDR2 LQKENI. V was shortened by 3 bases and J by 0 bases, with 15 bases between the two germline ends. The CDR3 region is CASSPPHRVSSYNEQFF. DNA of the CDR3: TGTGCCAGCTCACCCCCACACAGGGTCTCCTCCTACAATGAGCAGTTCTTC.

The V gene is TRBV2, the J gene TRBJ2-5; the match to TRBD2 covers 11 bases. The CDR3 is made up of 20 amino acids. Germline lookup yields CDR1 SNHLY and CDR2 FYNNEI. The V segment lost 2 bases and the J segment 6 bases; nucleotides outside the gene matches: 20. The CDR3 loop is CASSERGSGTSGSGRKTQYF. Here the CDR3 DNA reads TGTGCCAGCAGTGAAAGAGGGTCCGGGACTAGCGGAAGCGGGAGGAAGACCCAGTACTTC.

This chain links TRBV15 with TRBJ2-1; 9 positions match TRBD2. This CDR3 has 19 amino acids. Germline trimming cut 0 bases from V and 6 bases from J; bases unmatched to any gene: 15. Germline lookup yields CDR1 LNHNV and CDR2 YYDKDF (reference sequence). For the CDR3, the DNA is TGTGCCACCAGCAGAGATTCTCCGCATTTAGCGGGAGTAGTCAATGAGCAGTTCTTC. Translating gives CATSRDSPHLAGVVNEQFF. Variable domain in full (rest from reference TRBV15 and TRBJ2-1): DAMVIQNPRYQVTQFGKPVTLSCSQTLNHNVMYWYQQKSSQAPKLLFHYYDKDFNNEADTPDNFQSRRPNTSFCFLDIRSPGLGDTAMYLCATSRDSPHLAGVVNEQFFGPGTRLTVL.

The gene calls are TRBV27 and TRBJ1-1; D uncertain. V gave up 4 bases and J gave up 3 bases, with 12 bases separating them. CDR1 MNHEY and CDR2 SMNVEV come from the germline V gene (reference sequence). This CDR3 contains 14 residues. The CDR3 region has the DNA TGTGCCAGCAGTTCCCCGTCCTCTTACACTGAAGCTTTCTTT. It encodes CASSSPSSYTEAFF.

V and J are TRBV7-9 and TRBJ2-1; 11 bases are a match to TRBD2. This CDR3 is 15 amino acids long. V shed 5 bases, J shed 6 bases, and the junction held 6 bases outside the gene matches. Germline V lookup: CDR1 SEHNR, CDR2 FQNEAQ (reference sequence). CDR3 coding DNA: TGTGCCAGCAGCCCTAGCGGGAGGTCAGGCAATGAGCAGTTCTTC. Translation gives CASSPSGRSGNEQFF.

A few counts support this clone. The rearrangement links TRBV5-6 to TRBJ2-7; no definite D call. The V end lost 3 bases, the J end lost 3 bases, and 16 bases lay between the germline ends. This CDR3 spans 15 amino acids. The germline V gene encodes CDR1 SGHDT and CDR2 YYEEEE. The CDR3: CASSSIRHGNYEQYF. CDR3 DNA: TGTGCCAGCAGCTCTATTCGTCACGGTAACTACGAGCAGTACTTC.

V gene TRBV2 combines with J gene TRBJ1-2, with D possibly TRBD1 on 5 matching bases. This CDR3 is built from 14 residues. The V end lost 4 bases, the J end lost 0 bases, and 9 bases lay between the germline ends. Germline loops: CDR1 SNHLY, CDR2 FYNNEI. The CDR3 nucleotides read TGTGCCAGCAGTGCAGGGAAAGCTAACTATGGCTACACCTTC. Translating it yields CASSAGKANYGYTF.

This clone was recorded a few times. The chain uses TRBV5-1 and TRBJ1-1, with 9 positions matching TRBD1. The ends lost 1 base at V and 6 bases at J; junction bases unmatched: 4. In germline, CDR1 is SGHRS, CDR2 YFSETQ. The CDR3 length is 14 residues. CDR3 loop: CASSLRGQGSEAFF. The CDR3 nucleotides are TGCGCCAGCAGCTTGCGGGGACAGGGCTCTGAAGCTTTCTTT. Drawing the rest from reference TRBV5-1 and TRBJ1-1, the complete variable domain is KAGVTQTPRYLIKTRGQQVTLSCSPISGHRSVSWYQQTPGQGLQFLFEYFSETQRNKGNFPGRFSGRQFSNSRSEMNVSTLELGDSALYLCASSLRGQGSEAFFGQGTRLTVV.

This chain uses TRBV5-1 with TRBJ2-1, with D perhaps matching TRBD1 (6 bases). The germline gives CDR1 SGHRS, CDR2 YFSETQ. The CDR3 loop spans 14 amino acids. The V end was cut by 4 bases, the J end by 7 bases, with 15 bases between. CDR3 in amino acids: CASSPLRQGNEQFF. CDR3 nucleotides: TGCGCCAGCAGCCCCCTCCGTCAGGGGAATGAGCAGTTCTTC.

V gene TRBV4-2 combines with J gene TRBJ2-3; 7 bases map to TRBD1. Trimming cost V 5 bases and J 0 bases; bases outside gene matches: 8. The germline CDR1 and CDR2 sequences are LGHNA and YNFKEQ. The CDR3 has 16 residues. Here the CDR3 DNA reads TGTGCCAGCAGCACACAGGGGCAGCCCAGCACAGATACGCAGTATTTT. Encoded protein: CASSTQGQPSTDTQYF.